This T cell receptor beta chain was profiled in a study of T cells in women clearing cervical HPV infection. Whole-study context: Case blood was drawn a median roughly 160 days after lesion detection. HLA type stays a possible confounder, typing being limited. General observations from the study: Richness plus V gene abundances separated cases from controls with AUC about 0.8.

The CDR3 runs to 12 residues. Germline lookup yields CDR1 MNHEY and CDR2 SVGEGT. V shed 6 bases and J shed 6 bases, with 9 bases lying between them. As concerns this clone: Antigen: not known. The CDR3 is cut off 3 residues early in the read; its end comes from the germline J gene.

immunoSEQ multiplex PCR used an average of 1200 ng genomic DNA. Repertoires were generated with immunoSEQ multiplex PCR, while TCRdb's copy carries only in-frame clones and drops some. This table holds tens of thousands of clones. The receptor was derived from a woman between 18 and 70 years old with a cervical HPV16 infection that either progressed to CIN3+ or cleared (not recorded which). Sequenced material: blood buffy coat. The chain links TRBV6-2 or TRBV6-3 to TRBJ2-1; D not resolved. CDR3 protein: CASRRSSNEQFF. CDR3 DNA (partial): TGTGCCAGCAGGAGAAGTAGCAATGAG.